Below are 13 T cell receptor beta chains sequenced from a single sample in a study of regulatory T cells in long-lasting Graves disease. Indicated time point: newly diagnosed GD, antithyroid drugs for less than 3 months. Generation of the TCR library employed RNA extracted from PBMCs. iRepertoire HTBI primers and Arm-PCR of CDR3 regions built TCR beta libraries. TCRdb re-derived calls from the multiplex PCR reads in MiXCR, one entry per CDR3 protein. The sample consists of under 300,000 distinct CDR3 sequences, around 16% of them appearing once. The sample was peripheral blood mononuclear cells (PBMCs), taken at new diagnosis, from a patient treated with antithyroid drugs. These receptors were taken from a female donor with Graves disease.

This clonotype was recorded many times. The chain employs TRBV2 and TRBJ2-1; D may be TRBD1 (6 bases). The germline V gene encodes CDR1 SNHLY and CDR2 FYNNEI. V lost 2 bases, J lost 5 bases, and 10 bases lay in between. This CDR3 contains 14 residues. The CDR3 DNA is TGTGCCAGCAGTGAAAGAGGGGGAGACAATGAGCAGTTCTTC. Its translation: CASSERGGDNEQFF.

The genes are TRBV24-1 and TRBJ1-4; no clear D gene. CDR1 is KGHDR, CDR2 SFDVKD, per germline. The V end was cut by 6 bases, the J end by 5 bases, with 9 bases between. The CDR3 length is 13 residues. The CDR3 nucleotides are TGTGCCACCAGTTACTTAGGAAATGAAAAACTGTTTTTT. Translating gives CATSYLGNEKLFF.

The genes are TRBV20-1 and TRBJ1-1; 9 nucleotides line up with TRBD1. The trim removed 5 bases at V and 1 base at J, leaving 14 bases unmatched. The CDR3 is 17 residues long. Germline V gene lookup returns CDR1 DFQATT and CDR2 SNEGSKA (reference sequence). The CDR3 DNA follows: TGCAGTGCTTACAGGGGGCTTGCCGGGGACCGGAACACTGAAGCTTTCTTT. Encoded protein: CSAYRGLAGDRNTEAFF.

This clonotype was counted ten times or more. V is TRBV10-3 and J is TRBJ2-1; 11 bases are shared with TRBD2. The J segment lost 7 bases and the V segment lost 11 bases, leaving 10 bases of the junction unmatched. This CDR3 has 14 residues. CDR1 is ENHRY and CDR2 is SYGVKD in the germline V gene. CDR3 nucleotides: TGTGCCGTCCAAATGACTAGCGGGACGAATGAGCAGTTCTTC. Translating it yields CAVQMTSGTNEQFF.

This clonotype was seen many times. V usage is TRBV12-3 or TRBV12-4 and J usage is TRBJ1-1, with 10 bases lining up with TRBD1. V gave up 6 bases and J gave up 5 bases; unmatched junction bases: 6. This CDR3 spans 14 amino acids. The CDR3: CASRPGQGRTEAFF. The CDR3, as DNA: TGTGCCAGCAGGCCGGGACAGGGGCGGACTGAAGCTTTCTTT.

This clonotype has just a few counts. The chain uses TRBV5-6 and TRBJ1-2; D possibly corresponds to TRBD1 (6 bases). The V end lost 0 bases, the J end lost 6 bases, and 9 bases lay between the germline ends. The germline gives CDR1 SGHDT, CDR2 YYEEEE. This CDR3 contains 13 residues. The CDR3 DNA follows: TGTGCCAGCAGCTTGGGGACAGTTGATGGCTACACCTTC. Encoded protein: CASSLGTVDGYTF.

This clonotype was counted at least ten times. The CDR3 DNA sequence: TGTGCCAGCAGCCAAGATATACGGGAGGGCCATAATGAGCAGTTCTTC. This sequence encodes CASSQDIREGHNEQFF. This chain uses TRBV3-1 with TRBJ2-1; 8 bases are shared with TRBD2. CDR1 and CDR2 from the germline V gene are LGHDT and YNNKEL (reference sequence). The CDR3 loop spans 16 amino acids. J gave up 7 bases and V 0 bases, and 8 bases lay outside the gene matches.

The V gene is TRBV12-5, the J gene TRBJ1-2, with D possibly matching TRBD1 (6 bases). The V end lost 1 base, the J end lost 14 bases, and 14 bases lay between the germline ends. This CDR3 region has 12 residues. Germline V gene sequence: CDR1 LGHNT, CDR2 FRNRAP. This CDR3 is CASGLGTGSRTF. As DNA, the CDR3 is TGTGCTAGTGGTTTGGGAACAGGGTCGAGGACCTTC.

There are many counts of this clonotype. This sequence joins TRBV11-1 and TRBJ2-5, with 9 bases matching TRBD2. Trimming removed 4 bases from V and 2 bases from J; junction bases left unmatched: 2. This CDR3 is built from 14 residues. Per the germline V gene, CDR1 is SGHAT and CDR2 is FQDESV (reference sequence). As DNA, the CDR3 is TGTGCCAGCAGCTCGACTAGCGGACAAGAGACCCAGTACTTC. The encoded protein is CASSSTSGQETQYF.

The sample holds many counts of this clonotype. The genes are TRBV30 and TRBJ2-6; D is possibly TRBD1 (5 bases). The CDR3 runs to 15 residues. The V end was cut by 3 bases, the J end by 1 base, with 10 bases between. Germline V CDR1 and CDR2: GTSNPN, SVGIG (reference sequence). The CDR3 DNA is TGTGCCTGGAGCATACAGGCGTCTGGGGCCAACGTCCTGACTTTC. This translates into CAWSIQASGANVLTF.

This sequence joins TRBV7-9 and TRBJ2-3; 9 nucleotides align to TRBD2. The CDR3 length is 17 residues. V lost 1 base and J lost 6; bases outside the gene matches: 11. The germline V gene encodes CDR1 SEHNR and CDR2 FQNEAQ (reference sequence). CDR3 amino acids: CASSLVVVAGARDTQYF. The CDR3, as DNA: TGTGCCAGCAGCTTAGTAGTTGTAGCGGGAGCTCGGGATACGCAGTATTTT.

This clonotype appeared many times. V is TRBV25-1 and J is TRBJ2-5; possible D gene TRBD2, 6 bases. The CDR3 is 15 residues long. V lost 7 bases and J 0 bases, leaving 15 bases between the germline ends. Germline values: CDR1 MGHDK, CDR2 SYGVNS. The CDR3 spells CASTGGRSYQETQYF. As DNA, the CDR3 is TGTGCCAGCACCGGGGGACGGTCGTACCAAGAGACCCAGTACTTC.

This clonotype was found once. The CDR3, as DNA: TGTGCCAGCAGTCCGACAGGGATAGTGTACAATGAGCAGTTCTTC. Translation gives CASSPTGIVYNEQFF. The genes are TRBV7-2 and TRBJ2-1, with 7 bases identical to TRBD1. The CDR3 has 15 amino acids. Germline-derived CDR1 and CDR2 are SGHTA and FQGNSA. Losses at the gene ends were 6 bases for V and 4 bases for J; bases not matched to a gene: 9. Supplemented by reference TRBV7-2 and TRBJ2-1, the full variable domain reads GAGVSQSPSNKVTEKGKDVELRCDPISGHTALYWYRQSLGQGLEFLIYFQGNSAPDKSGLPSDRFSAERTGGSVSTLTIQRTQQEDSAVYLCASSPTGIVYNEQFFGPGTRLTVL.